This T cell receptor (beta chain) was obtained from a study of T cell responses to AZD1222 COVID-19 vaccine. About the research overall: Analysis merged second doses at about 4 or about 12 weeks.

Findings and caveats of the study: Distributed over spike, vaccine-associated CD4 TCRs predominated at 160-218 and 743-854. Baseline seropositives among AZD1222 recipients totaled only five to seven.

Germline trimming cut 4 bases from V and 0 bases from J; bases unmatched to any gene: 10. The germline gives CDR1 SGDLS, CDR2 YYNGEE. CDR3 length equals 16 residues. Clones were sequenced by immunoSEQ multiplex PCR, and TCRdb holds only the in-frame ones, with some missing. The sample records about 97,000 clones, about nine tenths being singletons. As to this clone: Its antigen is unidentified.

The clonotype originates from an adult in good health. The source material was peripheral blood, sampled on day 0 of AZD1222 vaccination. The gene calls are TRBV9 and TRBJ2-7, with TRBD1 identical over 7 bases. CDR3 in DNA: TGTGCCAGCAGCCCAAATGACAGGGAGAGCTCCTACGAGCAGTACTTC. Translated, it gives CASSPNDRESSYEQYF.